Listed below are T cell receptor beta chains from one sample, sequenced in a study of T cell repertoires in aging, cancer and after chemotherapy. TCRdb reanalysed the multiplex PCR reads using MiXCR and keeps one entry per CDR3 protein. The sample lists more than 2,000 distinct CDR3 sequences, around 30% occurring once. Source material: blood. These receptors all come from a human donor with a solid tumor. Each CDR3 is given with its conserved first and last residue. Each record gives: D gene, V gene, J gene, clone size, CDR3 DNA, CDR3 protein. The D gene is left open where the match is weak. Expanded clones are given a class, and other clones once, few, many or no size at all.

D gene: TRBD1; V gene: TRBV6-5; J gene: TRBJ2-1; clone size: large; CDR3 DNA: TGTGCCAGCAGTTACGCGGACAGGGAATATGAGCAGTTCTTC; CDR3 protein: CASSYADREYEQFF
D gene: .; V gene: TRBV29-1; J gene: TRBJ1-1; clone size: large; CDR3 DNA: TGCAGCGTTGAAGGGGAAGCTTTCTTT; CDR3 protein: CSVEGEAFF
D gene: .; V gene: TRBV27; J gene: TRBJ2-1; clone size: .; CDR3 DNA: TGTGCCAGCAGCTGGGGCGGGGCCTACAATGAGCAGTTCTTC; CDR3 protein: CASSWGGAYNEQFF
D gene: .; V gene: TRBV6-6; J gene: TRBJ2-2; clone size: medium-sized; CDR3 DNA: TGTGCCAGCAGTAGTCCGAACACCGGGGAGCTGTTTTTT; CDR3 protein: CASSSPNTGELFF
D gene: .; V gene: TRBV7-9; J gene: TRBJ2-5; clone size: few; CDR3 DNA: TGTGCCAGCAGCTTTAGCGGCCAAGAGACCCAGTACTTC; CDR3 protein: CASSFSGQETQYF
D gene: .; V gene: TRBV10-3; J gene: TRBJ2-7; clone size: few; CDR3 DNA: TGTGCCATCAGTGGAACAGGTTCGGGGTCCTACGAGCAGTACTTC; CDR3 protein: CAISGTGSGSYEQYF
D gene: .; V gene: TRBV19; J gene: TRBJ1-1; clone size: .; CDR3 DNA: TGTGCCAGTGGTGGGGGTCCTGAAGCTTTCTTT; CDR3 protein: CASGGGPEAFF
D gene: .; V gene: TRBV20-1; J gene: TRBJ1-1; clone size: few; CDR3 DNA: TGCAGTGCCCCGCTCTGGGGGTTTGAAGCTTTCTTT; CDR3 protein: CSAPLWGFEAFF
D gene: .; V gene: TRBV7-2; J gene: TRBJ2-3; clone size: .; CDR3 DNA: TGTGCCAGCAGCTTAATAAACACCTTGGCTAGTCCGCAGTATTTT; CDR3 protein: CASSLINTLASPQYF
D gene: TRBD1; V gene: TRBV28; J gene: TRBJ1-4; clone size: .; CDR3 DNA: TGTGCCAGCAGAGGTACAGGGGGCGAGGGAAAACTGTTTTTT; CDR3 protein: CASRGTGGEGKLFF
D gene: TRBD2; V gene: TRBV7-2; J gene: TRBJ2-7; clone size: .; CDR3 DNA: TGTGCCAGCAGCTCGGGACTAGCGGCCTACGAGCAGTACTTC; CDR3 protein: CASSSGLAAYEQYF
D gene: .; V gene: TRBV20-1; J gene: TRBJ2-1; clone size: .; CDR3 DNA: TGCAGTGCCAAGAGTCGGTACAGAAAAACCGCCCCCACGGGGTCGGAGCAGTTCTTC; CDR3 protein: CSAKSRYRKTAPTGSEQFF
D gene: TRBD2; V gene: TRBV7-2; J gene: TRBJ2-7; clone size: few; CDR3 DNA: TGTGCCAGCAGCCTAACCCGACTAGCGGGGTACGAGCAGTACTTC; CDR3 protein: CASSLTRLAGYEQYF
D gene: TRBD1; V gene: TRBV9; J gene: TRBJ1-2; clone size: .; CDR3 DNA: TGTGCCAGCAGCGCCGGACAGGGAACCTATGGCTACACCTTC; CDR3 protein: CASSAGQGTYGYTF
D gene: .; V gene: TRBV27; J gene: TRBJ1-5; clone size: .; CDR3 DNA: TGTGCCAGTAGGGGACTGAAGGAGCCCCAGCATTTT; CDR3 protein: CASRGLKEPQHF
D gene: TRBD2; V gene: TRBV19; J gene: TRBJ2-2; clone size: few; CDR3 DNA: TGTGCCAGTAGCCCTCTAGCGGGCTTGAACACCGGGGAGCTGTTTTTT; CDR3 protein: CASSPLAGLNTGELFF
D gene: .; V gene: TRBV6-5; J gene: TRBJ1-3; clone size: few; CDR3 DNA: TGTGCCAGCAGTTACTCGAAACAGGCGCCTGGAAACACCATATATTTT; CDR3 protein: CASSYSKQAPGNTIYF
D gene: .; V gene: TRBV20-1; J gene: TRBJ2-5; clone size: few; CDR3 DNA: TGCAGTGCTAGCCGCGACTCCCGAGAGTCGGAGACCCAGTACTTC; CDR3 protein: CSASRDSRESETQYF
D gene: .; V gene: TRBV19; J gene: TRBJ2-5; clone size: few; CDR3 DNA: TGTGCCAGTAGTATCCAGCAGGGCAAAGAGACCCAGTACTTC; CDR3 protein: CASSIQQGKETQYF
D gene: .; V gene: TRBV6-1; J gene: TRBJ1-2; clone size: .; CDR3 DNA: TGTGCCAGCAATACGCGGATCTATGGCTACACCTTC; CDR3 protein: CASNTRIYGYTF
D gene: TRBD1; V gene: TRBV20-1; J gene: TRBJ1-2; clone size: few; CDR3 DNA: TGCAGTGCCCGCAACGGACAGGACTATGGCTACACCTTC; CDR3 protein: CSARNGQDYGYTF
D gene: .; V gene: TRBV24-1; J gene: TRBJ2-2; clone size: medium-sized; CDR3 DNA: TGTGCCACCAGTGAGCCCACACGAACCACCGGGGAGCTGTTTTTT; CDR3 protein: CATSEPTRTTGELFF
D gene: TRBD1; V gene: TRBV5-5; J gene: TRBJ1-5; clone size: .; CDR3 DNA: TGTGCCAGCAGCTTAAGAATAGCAGGGGGGCTCCATCAGCCCCAGCATTTT; CDR3 protein: CASSLRIAGGLHQPQHF
D gene: .; V gene: TRBV30; J gene: TRBJ1-6; clone size: .; CDR3 DNA: TGTGCCTGGCAGGGGACCGGGGGTTCACCCCTCCACTTT; CDR3 protein: CAWQGTGGSPLHF
D gene: .; V gene: TRBV28; J gene: TRBJ2-1; clone size: .; CDR3 DNA: TGTGCCAGCAGTTTCCGGAAACTCAATGAGCAGTTCTTC; CDR3 protein: CASSFRKLNEQFF
D gene: .; V gene: TRBV6-6; J gene: TRBJ2-5; clone size: medium-sized; CDR3 DNA: TGTGCCAGCAGGGAAGAGACCCAGTACTTC; CDR3 protein: CASREETQYF
D gene: .; V gene: TRBV5-1; J gene: TRBJ1-3; clone size: .; CDR3 DNA: TGCGCCAGCAGCTTGAATACGGCCATCTCTGGAAACACCATATATTTT; CDR3 protein: CASSLNTAISGNTIYF
D gene: TRBD2; V gene: TRBV13; J gene: TRBJ2-2; clone size: medium-sized; CDR3 DNA: TGTGCCAGCAGCGGGCGGGCTAGCGGGGCTACCGGGGAGCTGTTTTTT; CDR3 protein: CASSGRASGATGELFF
D gene: .; V gene: TRBV12-5; J gene: TRBJ2-1; clone size: few; CDR3 DNA: TGTGCTAGTGGTTTGGTCTCAGGGAGGAATGAGCAGTTCTTC; CDR3 protein: CASGLVSGRNEQFF
D gene: .; V gene: TRBV7-2; J gene: TRBJ2-5; clone size: .; CDR3 DNA: TGTGCCAGCAGCTTAACGGGGGGCATGGCGGAGACCCAGTACTTC; CDR3 protein: CASSLTGGMAETQYF
D gene: TRBD2; V gene: TRBV19; J gene: TRBJ2-1; clone size: .; CDR3 DNA: TGTGCCAGTAGGTCCGGGACTAGCTCCTACAATGAGCAGTTCTTC; CDR3 protein: CASRSGTSSYNEQFF
D gene: TRBD2; V gene: TRBV30; J gene: TRBJ2-7; clone size: .; CDR3 DNA: TGTGCCTGGAGTGTAGAGACTAGCGCAGCCGAGCAGTACTTC; CDR3 protein: CAWSVETSAAEQYF
D gene: .; V gene: TRBV19; J gene: TRBJ1-5; clone size: .; CDR3 DNA: TGTGCCAGTAGTATAAAGGGGAAACAGCCCCAGCATTTT; CDR3 protein: CASSIKGKQPQHF
D gene: .; V gene: TRBV20-1; J gene: TRBJ1-2; clone size: few; CDR3 DNA: TGCAGTGCTTACTTGGCAGGAAGCTATGGCTACACCTTC; CDR3 protein: CSAYLAGSYGYTF
D gene: TRBD1; V gene: TRBV10-3; J gene: TRBJ2-3; clone size: .; CDR3 DNA: TGTGCCGCAAGCAGGGGGTCCACAGATACGCAGTATTTT; CDR3 protein: CAASRGSTDTQYF
D gene: TRBD2; V gene: TRBV13; J gene: TRBJ2-3; clone size: medium-sized; CDR3 DNA: TGTGCCAGCAGCCCCAAGCGGGGGGTGGGAGATACGCAGTATTTT; CDR3 protein: CASSPKRGVGDTQYF
D gene: TRBD2; V gene: TRBV13; J gene: TRBJ2-7; clone size: medium-sized; CDR3 DNA: TGTGCCAGCAGCTTATACGGACTAGCGGGGTACGAGCAGTACTTC; CDR3 protein: CASSLYGLAGYEQYF
D gene: TRBD1; V gene: TRBV30; J gene: TRBJ2-7; clone size: medium-sized; CDR3 DNA: TGTGCCTGGAGTGGGGGATCGTTCTCAGGGGGCCACTACGAGCAGTACTTC; CDR3 protein: CAWSGGSFSGGHYEQYF
D gene: TRBD2; V gene: TRBV6-5; J gene: TRBJ2-1; clone size: medium-sized; CDR3 DNA: TGTGCCAGCAGTTACCCCGGGGCGGGGGAGAACTACAATGAGCAGTTCTTC; CDR3 protein: CASSYPGAGENYNEQFF
D gene: TRBD2; V gene: TRBV20-1; J gene: TRBJ2-3; clone size: few; CDR3 DNA: TGCAGTGCCGGAACAGGGGGACTAGCGGGTGGATATACGCAGTATTTT; CDR3 protein: CSAGTGGLAGGYTQYF
D gene: TRBD1; V gene: TRBV12-3/TRBV12-4; J gene: TRBJ1-4; clone size: few; CDR3 DNA: TGTGCCAGCAGTCAGCAGGGGGCGCCGGATGGTAATGAAAAACTGTTTTTT; CDR3 protein: CASSQQGAPDGNEKLFF